A single count supports the clone carrying this T cell receptor beta chain. Only Caucasian adults living in Nashville, Tennessee served as donors. From CD4+ cells came CD45RA+ naive and CD45RA-negative memory subsets. This entry comes from a study of shared clonotypes between healthy human individuals. There are 13 residues in the CDR3. Assay execution proceeded at the deep level. The table came from immunoSEQ multiplex PCR; TCRdb's copy has only in-frame clones and leaves some out. The data hold about 2.4 million clones, with 90% to 95% observed a single time. The sequencing sample was made of naive CD4+ T cells from PBMCs. Subset indicated: CD45RA+ positively selected. This receptor was obtained from a man younger than 35 in good health. Some clones in this sample may be carry-over from other donors' samples. The rearrangement joins TRBV12-1 to TRBJ2-7; no DNA check was done on the table's D call, TRBD2. TRBV12-1 is annotated as a pseudogene. CDR3 nucleotide sequence: TGTGCCAGCAGCCCGTGGAGGTCGGGCGAGCAGTACTTC. Translation gives CASSPWRSGEQYF.